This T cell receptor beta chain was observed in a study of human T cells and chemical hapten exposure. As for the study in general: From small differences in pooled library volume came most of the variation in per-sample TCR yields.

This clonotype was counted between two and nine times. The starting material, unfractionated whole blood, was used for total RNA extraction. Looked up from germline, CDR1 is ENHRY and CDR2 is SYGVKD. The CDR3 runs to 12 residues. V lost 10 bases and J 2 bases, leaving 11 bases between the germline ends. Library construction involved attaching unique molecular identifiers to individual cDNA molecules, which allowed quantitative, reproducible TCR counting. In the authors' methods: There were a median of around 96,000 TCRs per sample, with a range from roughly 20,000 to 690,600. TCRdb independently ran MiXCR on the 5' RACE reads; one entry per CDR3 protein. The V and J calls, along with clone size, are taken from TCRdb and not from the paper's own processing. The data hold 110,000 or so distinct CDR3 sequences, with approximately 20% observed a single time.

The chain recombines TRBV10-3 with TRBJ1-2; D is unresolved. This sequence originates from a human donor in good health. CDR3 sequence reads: CATSDGNYGYTF. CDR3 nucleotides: TGTGCCACCTCCGACGGAAACTATGGCTACACCTTC.